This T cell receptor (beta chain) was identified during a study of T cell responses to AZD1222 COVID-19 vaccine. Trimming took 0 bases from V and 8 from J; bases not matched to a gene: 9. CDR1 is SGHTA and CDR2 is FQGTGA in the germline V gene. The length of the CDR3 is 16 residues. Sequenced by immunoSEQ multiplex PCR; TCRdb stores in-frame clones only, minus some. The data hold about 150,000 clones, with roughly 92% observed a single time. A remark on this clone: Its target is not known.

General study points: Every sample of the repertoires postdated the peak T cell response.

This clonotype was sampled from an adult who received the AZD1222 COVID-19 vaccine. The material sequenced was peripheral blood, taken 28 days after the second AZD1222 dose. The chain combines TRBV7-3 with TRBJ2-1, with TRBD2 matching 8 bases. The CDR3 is CASSLTGSGSIDEQFF. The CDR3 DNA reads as TGTGCCAGCAGCTTAACCGGGAGCGGGAGTATAGATGAGCAGTTCTTC. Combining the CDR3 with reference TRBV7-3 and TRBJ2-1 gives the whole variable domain GAGVSQTPSNKVTEKGKYVELRCDPISGHTALYWYRQSLGQGPEFLIYFQGTGAADDSGLPNDRFFAVRPEGSVSTLKIQRTERGDSAVYLCASSLTGSGSIDEQFFGPGTRLTVL.